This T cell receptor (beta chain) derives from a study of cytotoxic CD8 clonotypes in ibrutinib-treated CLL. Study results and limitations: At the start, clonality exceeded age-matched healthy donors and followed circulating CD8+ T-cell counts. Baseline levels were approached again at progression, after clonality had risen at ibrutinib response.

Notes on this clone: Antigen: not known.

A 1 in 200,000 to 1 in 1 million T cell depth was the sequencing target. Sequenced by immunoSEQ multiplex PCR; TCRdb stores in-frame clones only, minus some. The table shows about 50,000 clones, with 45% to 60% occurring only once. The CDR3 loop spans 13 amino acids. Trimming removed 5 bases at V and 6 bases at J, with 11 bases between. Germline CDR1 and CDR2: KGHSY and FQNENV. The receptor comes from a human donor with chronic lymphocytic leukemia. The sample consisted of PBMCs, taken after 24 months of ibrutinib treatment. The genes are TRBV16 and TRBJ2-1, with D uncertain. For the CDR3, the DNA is TGTGCCAGCAGCGAGACCCAATCCAATGAGCAGTTCTTC. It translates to CASSETQSNEQFF.